This TCR beta chain derives from a study of T-cell memory formation after mild COVID-19 (dated by TCRdb to about 2021). About the investigation overall: Most TCR sequence clusters were specific to one of the two donors. In a couple of donors, T-cell clones that expanded and contracted after mild COVID-19 were tracked by sequencing TCRalpha and TCRbeta repertoires over time. The cohort comprised two young, previously healthy adult volunteers, one female and one male. Summary of the overall study and its limitations: Contracting CD4+ clones turned up mainly in the CM and EM memory subsets, whereas EMRA was where CD8+ clones were enriched. Balanced CD4/CD8 phenotypes were observed for clones contracting from day 15 to 85, whereas a bias towards CD4+ was observed for a second wave of clones expanding from day 15 to 37. Whether the second-wave clones peaking on day 37 were SARS-CoV-2 specific was not confirmed. The study included only a couple of mild cases, and larger cohorts that include severe cases with pre-infection samples were judged to be necessary. Some responding clones were detected in pre-infection memory, suggesting pre-existing cross-reactive memory T cells joined the SARS-CoV-2 response.

Sequencing relied on an Illumina NovaSeq 6000. TCRalpha and TCRbeta cDNA libraries were built by 5'RACE with constant-segment primers, adding sample barcodes and unique molecular identifiers. Trizol reagent was used to extract RNA from every sample. The libraries were amplified in two PCR steps, and the second step added a second sample barcode and Illumina TruSeq adapters. The libraries were sequenced on an Illumina NovaSeq using 2 x 150 bp paired-end reads. The paper's data handling went like this. Demultiplexing of reads and collapsing into UMI-guided consensus sequences were performed with migec v1.2.7. With mixcr v2.1.11, UMI consensuses were aligned to TRA and TRB V and J templates and assembled into clonotypes. A clonotype was counted as expanded or contracted only if both edgeR and NoisET called the change significant, with noise models trained on biological replicates. For edgeR calls, the thresholds were a false discovery rate-adjusted p below 0.01 and a log2 fold-change of 1. PCA with hierarchical clustering of max-normalized trajectories of the 1000 most abundant clonotypes was used as exploratory dynamics analysis. Separately sequenced CD4+ and CD8+ repertoires were used to assign the CD4 or CD8 phenotype of responding clones. The public sequencing data were trimmed at Q25 with fastp and processed into clonotypes with MiXCR by TCRdb, which kept only in-frame beta chains. Records with the same CDR3 protein are collapsed into one entry carrying the most frequent genes and DNA. The V and J calls and clone size come from TCRdb's table, not from the authors' own analysis. The table for this sample lists 100,000 to 140,000 distinct CDR3 sequences; 13% to 15% of them were counted only once. The ten largest clones represent 39% of the sample.

PBMCs were isolated by Ficoll-Paque density gradient centrifugation. The CDR1 and CDR2 encoded by the germline V gene are SGHTA and FQGNSA. V loses 4 bases at its end and J loses 5 bases; junction bases beyond the gene matches: 3. CDR3 length: 15 amino acids, cysteine to phenylalanine. Only the CDR3 DNA is retained, 45 bases long and in frame from the first base. In its sample, this clonotype was seen many times. Its target antigen remains unknown. Per-base qualities were not stored, and no clone one base away is much larger. The rearranged segments are TRBV7-2 and TRBJ2-5, with 14 middle bases fitting TRBD2. This sequence originates from a man between 18 and 29 years old who had mild COVID-19 (a few samples of this study predate the infection). The sample titles of this study are shuffled in the database, so cell type and time point are left out; the donor was told from shared clones. Sequencing used PBMCs or a T cell subset sorted from them (not recorded which). The CDR3 region has the sequence CASSSRLAGGETQYF. The base sequence is TGTGCCAGCAGCTCTAGACTAGCGGGAGGGGAGACCCAGTACTTC.